Listed here is a single TCR beta chain. Its antigen is unknown. In the ViraFEST assay, antigen-specific CD4+ clonotypes were identified by expansion after peptide-pool stimulation. The culture ran for around ten days before CD4+ T cells were isolated. PCR confirmed that the person was infected with SARS-CoV-2 between March and December 2020. Either the mRNA-1273 or the BNT162b2 vaccine was given to participants as two doses. Per germline, CDR1 LGHNA and CDR2 YNFKEQ. This CDR3 comprises 16 residues. Trimming removed 4 bases from V and 0 bases from J; junction bases left unmatched: 5. This entry belongs to a study of vaccination effects on CD4 cells after COVID-19. Assay used: immunoSEQ multiplex PCR; TCRdb lists only in-frame clones, some missing. The sample holds about 15,000 clones; about 80% are singletons and the top ten take about 20%.

The sequenced sample was CD4+ T cells from PBMCs cultured with SARS-CoV-2 spike peptides, obtained after COVID-19 vaccination. The J gene is TRBJ2-1, the V gene TRBV4-2; 8 bases are shared with TRBD2. The TCR originated in a human donor who had a prior SARS-CoV-2 infection. DNA for the CDR3: TGTGCCAGCAGCCGAAGACTAGCGAGCTCCTACAATGAGCAGTTCTTC. It is translated as CASSRRLASSYNEQFF.